The rows below give T cell receptor beta chains drawn from one sample of a study of T cells in Graves' hyperthyroidism and ophthalmopathy. TCRdb reprocessed the multiplex PCR reads via MiXCR and lists one record per CDR3 protein. This table has approximately 430,000 distinct CDR3 sequences, around 16% appearing once. Source material: blood. The source of these receptors is a woman aged 18-29 years with Graves' hyperthyroidism. Each CDR3 is given with its conserved first and last residue. A D gene is named only where the DNA matches it firmly. A row's size may be missing; if present it is once, few, many or a size class.

-,many,TRBJ2-5,TRBV7-9,TGTGCCAGCAGCTGGGGCGGGGGACAGCAAGAGACCCAGTACTTC,CASSWGGGQQETQYF
-,-,TRBJ1-5,TRBV19,TGTGCCAGTAGCGTGGACCCTCAGCCCCAGCATTTT,CASSVDPQPQHF
-,few,TRBJ2-1,TRBV6-2/TRBV6-3,TGTGCCAGCAGTATTGGAGGGGCCTACAATGAGCAGTTCTTC,CASSIGGAYNEQFF
TRBD1,few,TRBJ2-7,TRBV10-2,TGCGCCAGCAGCCAGGGGGCAGGGGCCTACGAGCAGTACTTC,CASSQGAGAYEQYF
-,few,TRBJ2-1,TRBV29-1,TGCAGCGTACGCAGCTCCTACAATGAGCAGTTCTTC,CSVRSSYNEQFF
-,many,TRBJ2-5,TRBV12-3/TRBV12-4,TGTGCCAGCAGTTTAGGCCTGGTGGTAGCGGTAGAGACCCAGTACTTC,CASSLGLVVAVETQYF
TRBD2,-,TRBJ2-2,TRBV10-3,TGTGCCAGCAAGGGACTAGGAAACACCGGGGAGCTGTTTTTT,CASKGLGNTGELFF
-,once,TRBJ2-3,TRBV12-3/TRBV12-4,TGTGCCACCACTCAGGGTGAGGCAGATACGCAGTATTTT,CATTQGEADTQYF
-,-,TRBJ2-2,TRBV6-5,TGTGCCAGCAGTTACTCTTATATACGGGGACACCTTAACACCGGGGAGCTGTTTTTT,CASSYSYIRGHLNTGELFF
-,many,TRBJ2-5,TRBV10-3,TGTGCCATCAGTGACGGACCGGCGGCCCAGTACTTC,CAISDGPAAQYF
TRBD1,-,TRBJ1-2,TRBV5-4,TGTGCCAGCAGCCCCGGGAGACAGGGATTCCACTATGGCTACACCTTC,CASSPGRQGFHYGYTF
-,many,TRBJ2-7,TRBV7-2,TGTGCCAGCAGCTTAGCAGCTAGCCGGGGTAGCTACGAGCAGTACTTC,CASSLAASRGSYEQYF
TRBD1,few,TRBJ2-5,TRBV9,TGTGCCAGCAGCTTCGGGACAGCCATAGAGACCCAGTACTTC,CASSFGTAIETQYF
-,many,TRBJ2-7,TRBV11-3,TGTGCCAGCAGCTTCTGGCTCCCCTACGAGCAGTACTTC,CASSFWLPYEQYF
TRBD2,-,TRBJ2-1,TRBV20-1,TGCAGTGCTGGGACTAGCGGGGGGCTGGAGCAGTTCTTC,CSAGTSGGLEQFF
TRBD1,many,TRBJ2-3,TRBV7-9,TGTGCCAGCAGGGAACCGCGGGGACAGGGCGTCACAGATACGCAGTATTTT,CASREPRGQGVTDTQYF
-,many,TRBJ1-1,TRBV4-1,TGCGCCAGCAGCCAAGCCGGATCTGAAGCTTTCTTT,CASSQAGSEAFF
TRBD1,many,TRBJ1-5,TRBV5-8,TGTGCCAGCAGCTTCGAGGGGGCACAGCCCCAGCATTTT,CASSFEGAQPQHF
TRBD2,many,TRBJ2-7,TRBV20-1,TGCAGTGCTTCTGGGACTAGCGGGGGGGCGGGCCTATACGAGCAGTACTTC,CSASGTSGGAGLYEQYF
-,few,TRBJ2-3,TRBV14,TGTGCCAGCAGCCGGCACTCCGCAGCCGATACGCAGTATTTT,CASSRHSAADTQYF
TRBD1,few,TRBJ1-2,TRBV4-1,TGCGCCAGCAGCCAAGATCTGAGAAAGGGGACAGGTAACTATGGCTACACCTTC,CASSQDLRKGTGNYGYTF
-,-,TRBJ1-2,TRBV20-1,TGCAGTGCTAGCCGGGGGGCGCGTGGCTACACCTTC,CSASRGARGYTF
TRBD2,few,TRBJ2-5,TRBV29-1,TGCAGCGTTGGGGTCCTAGCGGGAAAAGAGACCCAGTACTTC,CSVGVLAGKETQYF
-,few,TRBJ1-1,TRBV12-5,TGTGCTAGTGGGATAGAGGTAAACACTGAAGCTTTCTTT,CASGIEVNTEAFF
TRBD1,many,TRBJ1-5,TRBV6-1,TGTGCCAGCAGTGCTCCGGGACAGGGAGCCCTCGACCAGCCCCAGCATTTT,CASSAPGQGALDQPQHF
-,many,TRBJ1-2,TRBV6-1,TGTGCCAGCAGCGATCAGGGTAGAGATGGCTACACCTTC,CASSDQGRDGYTF
TRBD2,few,TRBJ2-7,TRBV9,TGTGCCAGCAGCGGGGGGGGTTCGGGGGAGCAGTACTTC,CASSGGGSGEQYF
TRBD1,-,TRBJ2-7,TRBV6-5,TGTGCCAGCAGTTACTCGACAGGGTCGGGGGAGCAGTACTTC,CASSYSTGSGEQYF
TRBD2,once,TRBJ2-7,TRBV5-1,TGCGCCAGCAACCAAGACCCGGGGGGCTACGAGCAGTACTTC,CASNQDPGGYEQYF
TRBD2,few,TRBJ2-1,TRBV5-6,TGTGCCAGCAGCTTGGGTGGGACTAACAGCGAGTTCTTC,CASSLGGTNSEFF
-,many,TRBJ2-3,TRBV2,TGTGCCAGCGCGGGCAGGGTTCGAGCAGATACGCAGTATTTT,CASAGRVRADTQYF
-,many,TRBJ1-6,TRBV7-2,TGTGCCAGCAGCTTAGACGAGGGGTCCTATAATTCACCCCTCCACTTT,CASSLDEGSYNSPLHF
TRBD1,-,TRBJ1-6,TRBV6-1,TGTGCCAGCAGACCGGGACAGGGGATCTATAATTCACCCCTCCACTTT,CASRPGQGIYNSPLHF
-,-,TRBJ2-3,TRBV20-1,TGCAGTGCTGACGGGACACCCGGGGGCGATACGCAGTATTTT,CSADGTPGGDTQYF
TRBD1,-,TRBJ1-2,TRBV6-1,TGTGCCAGCACCACCGGGACAGGGAATAGCTATGGCTACACCTTC,CASTTGTGNSYGYTF
-,many,TRBJ2-1,TRBV6-1,TGTGCCAGCAGTGAAAGGAGGGAAGGGAATGAGCAGTTCTTC,CASSERREGNEQFF
-,many,TRBJ1-2,TRBV10-3,TGTGCCATCAGTGGGGAGGGCGGCTACACCTTC,CAISGEGGYTF
-,few,TRBJ2-7,TRBV4-1,TGCGCCAGCAGCCAAGAGGAGGGGGCTCGTTCCGAGCAGTACTTC,CASSQEEGARSEQYF
TRBD1,many,TRBJ2-2,TRBV7-9,TGTGCCAGCAGCCGACAGGGCTCGAACACCGGGGAGCTGTTTTTT,CASSRQGSNTGELFF
TRBD2,many,TRBJ2-7,TRBV7-7,TGTGCCTCCAGTTCGGGAGGGGTAAACGAGCAGTACTTC,CASSSGGVNEQYF
-,many,TRBJ2-5,TRBV11-2,TGTGCCAGCAGCTTAGGATCGACGAGGGAGACCCAGTACTTC,CASSLGSTRETQYF
TRBD2,-,TRBJ2-3,TRBV19,TGTGCCAGTAGTAGGCCAGCGGGAATCCCAGATACGCAGTATTTT,CASSRPAGIPDTQYF
-,many,TRBJ2-7,TRBV20-1,TGCAGTGCTAGCCCGCCTGGCGGGATCTCCTACGAGCAGTACTTC,CSASPPGGISYEQYF
-,once,TRBJ2-4,TRBV6-1,TGTGCCAGCAGGCCAGGGGGGGCCAAAAACATTCAGTACTTC,CASRPGGAKNIQYF
-,-,TRBJ2-5,TRBV25-1,TGTGCCAGCAGTGAACAGGGACGGCCAAGAGAGACCCAGTACTTC,CASSEQGRPRETQYF
TRBD1,many,TRBJ2-2,TRBV12-5,TGTGCTAGTGGTTTGGTACGGGGACAGGGATTAATATTAGCGAACACCGGGGAGCTGTTTTTT,CASGLVRGQGLILANTGELFF
TRBD2,many,TRBJ2-1,TRBV7-2,TGTGCCAGCAGCTTAGGGGTTAGCGGGCGGATTGGGGCCTACAATGAGCAGTTCTTC,CASSLGVSGRIGAYNEQFF
TRBD2,many,TRBJ2-7,TRBV3-1,TGTGCCAGCAGCCACGGACTAGCGGGAGGGGGGTCCTACGAGCAGTACTTC,CASSHGLAGGGSYEQYF
-,many,TRBJ1-5,TRBV7-2,TGTGCCAGCAGCTTAGTGGGGGCGCGCAATCAGCCCCAGCATTTT,CASSLVGARNQPQHF
-,many,TRBJ2-1,TRBV5-1,TGCGCCAGCAGCTTGGGTAGCGGATCCTACAATGAGCAGTTCTTC,CASSLGSGSYNEQFF
TRBD2,-,TRBJ2-1,TRBV6-2/TRBV6-3,TGTGCCAGCCAGGTCCTCGGGACTAGCAATGAGCAGTTCTTC,CASQVLGTSNEQFF
-,many,TRBJ2-5,TRBV20-1,TGCAGTGCTACCCTCGGGTACGGCGAGGCCCAGTACTTC,CSATLGYGEAQYF
-,-,TRBJ2-7,TRBV12-3/TRBV12-4,TGTGCCAGCAGTTTAGGTTGGGGGGCCGTCTACTACGAGCAGTACTTC,CASSLGWGAVYYEQYF
TRBD1,-,TRBJ1-5,TRBV12-3/TRBV12-4,TGTGCCAGCAGTCCTCAGACAGGGTGGCGGTGGAGCAATCAGCCCCAGCATTTT,CASSPQTGWRWSNQPQHF
-,few,TRBJ1-5,TRBV19,TGTGCCAGTAGTATGACAGACTACAATCAGCCCCAGCATTTT,CASSMTDYNQPQHF
-,-,TRBJ2-4,TRBV24-1,TGTGCCACCCCCCGGGCCAAAAACATTCAGTACTTC,CATPRAKNIQYF
-,-,TRBJ2-2,TRBV18,TGTGCCAGCTCACCATTTTGGGGCAGGAACACCGGGGAGCTGTTTTTT,CASSPFWGRNTGELFF
-,-,TRBJ1-2,TRBV28,TGTGCCAGCAGTCCTACAGGGAGAATAGACTATGGCTACACCTTC,CASSPTGRIDYGYTF
-,many,TRBJ2-3,TRBV9,TGTGCCAGCAGCGCCCGAGGGGTGTTCCAGACGGATACGCAGTATTTT,CASSARGVFQTDTQYF
TRBD1,many,TRBJ1-1,TRBV5-1,TGCGCCAGCAGCCCGGACAGGATGAACACTGAAGCTTTCTTT,CASSPDRMNTEAFF